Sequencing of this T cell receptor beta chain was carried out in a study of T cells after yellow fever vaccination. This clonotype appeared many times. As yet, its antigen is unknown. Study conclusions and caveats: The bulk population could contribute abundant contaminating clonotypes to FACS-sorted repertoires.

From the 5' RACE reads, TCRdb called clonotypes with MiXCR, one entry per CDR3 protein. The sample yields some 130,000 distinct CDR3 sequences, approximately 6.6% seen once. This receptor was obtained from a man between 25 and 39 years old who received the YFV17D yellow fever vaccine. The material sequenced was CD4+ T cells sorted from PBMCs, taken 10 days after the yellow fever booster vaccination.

The CDR3 spells CASSFGQNSYEQYF. The CDR3 DNA is TGTGCCAGCAGTTTTGGTCAGAACTCCTACGAGCAGTACTTC. V is TRBV27 and J is TRBJ2-7, with D hard to call. Germline assignment: CDR1 MNHEY and CDR2 SMNVEV (reference sequence). This CDR3 region has 14 residues. V was clipped by 3 bases and J by 0 bases, with 9 bases between them.